Following are 8 T cell receptor beta chains from one sample sequenced in a study of cytomegalovirus exposure and HLA in healthy donors. Here immunoSEQ multiplex PCR was the method, and the copy in TCRdb shows in-frame clones only, minus some. The sample consists of 100,000 to 150,000 clones, roughly 95% of them appearing once. The sequenced sample consisted of PBMCs. Source of these receptors: a man aged 18 to 30 in good health and CMV-seronegative.

The chain has TRBV18 and TRBJ2-4; maybe TRBD2 (7 bases). V shed 2 bases and J shed 5 bases, with 16 bases lying between them. The germline CDR1 and CDR2 sequences are KGHSH and LQKENI. CDR3 length equals 16 residues. CDR3: CASSPGWGGGENIQYF. CDR3 DNA sequence: TGTGCCAGCTCACCAGGGTGGGGGGGCGGCGAAAACATTCAGTACTTC.

The chain couples TRBV30 to TRBJ1-4, with D unclear. From germline, CDR1 is GTSNPN and CDR2 SVGIG (reference sequence). V lost 7 bases, J lost 5 bases, and 14 bases lay in between. The CDR3 sequence is 13 residues long. In nucleotides, the CDR3 is TGTGCCTCGAACGGACTGTCGAATGAAAAACTGTTTTTT. Protein: CASNGLSNEKLFF.

The V gene is TRBV5-4, the J gene TRBJ2-2; no firm D call. The CDR3 has 17 amino acids. Germline lookup yields CDR1 SGHNT and CDR2 YYREEE (reference sequence). V gave up 4 bases and J gave up 1 base, with 17 bases separating them. CDR3: CASSLRPPRGNTGELFF. The CDR3 DNA reads as TGTGCCAGCAGCCTCCGACCCCCTAGAGGGAACACCGGGGAGCTGTTTTTT.

V gene TRBV7-9 combines with J gene TRBJ1-1; D uncertain. The CDR3 extends over 13 amino acids. Germline V gene data show CDR1 as SEHNR and CDR2 as FQNEAQ (reference sequence). V lost 4 bases, J lost 4 bases, and 10 bases lay in between. The CDR3 region is CASSSPGSTEAFF. The CDR3 DNA reads as TGTGCCAGCAGCTCCCCCGGGAGCACTGAAGCTTTCTTT.

This sequence joins TRBV27 and TRBJ1-2; 10 bases are shared with TRBD1. This CDR3 is 15 amino acids long. Germline trimming cut 6 bases from V and 3 bases from J; bases unmatched to any gene: 7. CDR1 MNHEY and CDR2 SMNVEV come from the germline V gene (reference sequence). In DNA form, the CDR3 reads TGTGCCAGCAGCTTAACGACAGGGGGCGACTATGGCTACACCTTC. Protein: CASSLTTGGDYGYTF.

The CDR3 sequence is CASSFSMTGANVLTF. The CDR3, as DNA: TGTGCCAGCAGCTTTTCTATGACTGGGGCCAACGTCCTGACTTTC. The chain uses TRBV13 and TRBJ2-6; D gene uncertain. V was cut by 3 bases and J by 2 bases, with 8 bases left in between. The CDR3 runs 15 residues. Germline V gene data show CDR1 as PRHDT and CDR2 as FYEKMQ (reference sequence). Complete variable domain (other parts from reference TRBV13 and TRBJ2-6): AAGVIQSPRHLIKEKRETATLKCYPIPRHDTVYWYQQGPGQDPQFLISFYEKMQSDKGSIPDRFSAQQFSDYHSELNMSSLELGDSALYFCASSFSMTGANVLTFGAGSRLTVL.

The chain combines TRBV6-6 with TRBJ2-1, with 7 bases fitting TRBD1. Per germline, CDR1 MNHNY and CDR2 SVGAGI (reference sequence). The trim removed 5 bases at V and 7 bases at J, leaving 14 bases unmatched. This CDR3 has 16 amino acids. CDR3 sequence: CASSQRQGPPLNEQFF. Here the CDR3 DNA reads TGTGCCAGCAGTCAGAGACAGGGACCGCCACTAAATGAGCAGTTCTTC.

CDR3 loop: CASSLSGAHNEQFF. CDR3 DNA: TGTGCCAGCAGCTTGTCGGGAGCACACAATGAGCAGTTCTTC. This sequence joins TRBV7-2 and TRBJ2-1; D is perhaps TRBD2 (6 bases). CDR1 SGHTA and CDR2 FQGNSA come from the germline V gene. Trimming took 3 bases from V and 5 from J, leaving 11 bases between them. CDR3 size: 14 residues.